This is a list of T cell receptor beta chains from one sample in a study of human T cells and chemical hapten exposure. MiXCR, applied by TCRdb to the RACE reads, yields one record per CDR3 protein. The sample consists of some 96,000 distinct CDR3 sequences, roughly a quarter of them appearing once. The source was whole blood, collected in connection with sensitization to the hapten diphenylcyclopropenone (DPC). These receptor sequences come from a man aged 40-50 years with alopecia areata. Some clones in this sample may be carry-over from other donors' samples. Each CDR3 is given with its conserved first and last residue. A D gene is named only where the DNA matches it firmly. Part of the rows lack a size; the others show once, few, many or a class for expanded clones.

. | TRBD1 | TRBJ2-3 | TRBV19 | TGTGCCAGTAGCCACGGACAGGGTGGAACAGATACGCAGTATTTT | CASSHGQGGTDTQYF
few | . | TRBJ2-7 | TRBV4-2 | TGTGCCAGCAGCCAAGATGGCGCAGGAGTCTACGAGCAGTACTTC | CASSQDGAGVYEQYF
few | . | TRBJ1-3 | TRBV3-1 | TGTGCCAGCAGCCCTTATCGCTCTGGAAACACCATATATTTT | CASSPYRSGNTIYF
few | . | TRBJ1-3 | TRBV18 | TGTGCCAGCTCACCACCCCTCGTTTCTGGAAACACCATATATTTT | CASSPPLVSGNTIYF
few | . | TRBJ2-1 | TRBV6-2/TRBV6-3 | TGTGCCAGCAGCCACCTAGCACCCTCCTACAATGAGCAGTTCTTC | CASSHLAPSYNEQFF
few | . | TRBJ2-3 | TRBV14 | TGTGCCAGCAGCCAAGAGAGGGGCCCTGAGGATACGCAGTATTTT | CASSQERGPEDTQYF
few | . | TRBJ1-4 | TRBV12-3/TRBV12-4 | TGTGCCAGCAGTCCTATCGGGGGGCGAAATGAAAAACTGTTTTTT | CASSPIGGRNEKLFF
. | . | TRBJ1-5 | TRBV20-1 | TGCAGTGCCAGCCTTCCCAGGGGAAATCAGCCCCAGCATTTT | CSASLPRGNQPQHF
few | TRBD2 | TRBJ2-1 | TRBV3-1 | TGTGCCAGCAGCCAAGATTTGGCTAGCGGGAGGCGGGGGCAGTTCTTC | CASSQDLASGRRGQFF
few | TRBD2 | TRBJ2-3 | TRBV9 | TGTGCCAGCAGCGTAGTAGGTAGCGGGAGTGTAAATACGCAGTATTTT | CASSVVGSGSVNTQYF
. | . | TRBJ1-5 | TRBV20-1 | TGCAGTGCTAGCTACAGGGTTAGCAATCAGCCCCAGCATTTT | CSASYRVSNQPQHF
once | . | TRBJ1-2 | TRBV19 | TGTGCCAGTAGTTGGGGAGAGTTTGCTACCTCCTATGGCTACACCTTC | CASSWGEFATSYGYTF
. | . | TRBJ2-7 | TRBV6-1 | TGTGCCAGTAGGGGGGCCCCTTACGAGCAGTACTTC | CASRGAPYEQYF
. | . | TRBJ2-7 | TRBV6-2/TRBV6-3 | TGTGCCAGCACGAGCAACCCAGGGGACGAGCAGTACTTC | CASTSNPGDEQYF
few | TRBD2 | TRBJ2-3 | TRBV27 | TGTGCCAGCACCCCCCCGGAGGCTAGCGGGAGAATAGGTAGCACAGATACGCAGTATTTT | CASTPPEASGRIGSTDTQYF
. | . | TRBJ1-5 | TRBV7-9 | TGTGCCAGCAGCCCCGAGGGGTCTAGCAATCAGCCCCAGCATTTT | CASSPEGSSNQPQHF
. | TRBD1 | TRBJ1-1 | TRBV6-2/TRBV6-3 | TGTGCCAGCAGTTACTTGGGACAGCGGACTGAAGCTTTCTTT | CASSYLGQRTEAFF
few | . | TRBJ2-5 | TRBV20-1 | TGCAGTTGCTCCTCGGCTAGGGCAGAGACCCAGTACTTC | CSCSSARAETQYF
few | TRBD2 | TRBJ2-5 | TRBV15 | TGTGCCACCAGCAGAGAGGGTGCGGGAGGTCCCCCAGAGACCCAGTACTTC | CATSREGAGGPPETQYF
few | TRBD2 | TRBJ2-5 | TRBV5-1 | TGCGCCAGCAGCTCTACTAGCGGGGCCCAAGAGACCCAGTACTTC | CASSSTSGAQETQYF
few | . | TRBJ1-4 | TRBV6-1 | TGTGCCAGCAGTCTACAGGCAACTAATGAAAAACTGTTTTTT | CASSLQATNEKLFF
. | . | TRBJ2-1 | TRBV15 | TGTGCCACCAGCAGAGATGCGGGGGCGAATGAGCAGTTCTTC | CATSRDAGANEQFF
few | TRBD2 | TRBJ2-1 | TRBV7-9 | TGTGCCAGCAATCCGAGCGGGGCCAATGAGCAGTTCTTC | CASNPSGANEQFF
few | TRBD1 | TRBJ1-5 | TRBV28 | TGTGCCAGCAGTTCCCTCCGAAGACAGGGGGGGAATCAGCCCCAGCATTTT | CASSSLRRQGGNQPQHF
. | TRBD1 | TRBJ2-1 | TRBV2 | TGTGCCACCTCTGACAGGGGTGAGCAGTTCTTC | CATSDRGEQFF
. | . | TRBJ2-6 | TRBV6-5 | TGTGCCAGCAGTCCTCAGGGGTCTGGGGCCAACGTCCTGACTTTC | CASSPQGSGANVLTF
few | TRBD1 | TRBJ1-2 | TRBV10-3 | TGTGCCATCAGTGAGATAGACAGGGGCTATGGCTACACCTTC | CAISEIDRGYGYTF
. | TRBD2 | TRBJ2-7 | TRBV12-3/TRBV12-4 | TGTGCCAGCAGCCAAGGCAGCGGGAGCTACGAGCAGTACTTC | CASSQGSGSYEQYF
. | TRBD1 | TRBJ2-7 | TRBV20-1 | TGCAGTGCTAGTGAGGGGGCACTGAACTACGAGCAGTACTTC | CSASEGALNYEQYF
. | . | TRBJ2-7 | TRBV30 | TGTGCCTGGAGCCAGGGCGCCTACGAGCAGTACTTC | CAWSQGAYEQYF
few | . | TRBJ2-7 | TRBV12-3/TRBV12-4 | TGTGCCAGCAGTTTCGGGCCGGCAGGTTCAGCCTACGAGCAGTACTTC | CASSFGPAGSAYEQYF
few | . | TRBJ1-3 | TRBV7-2 | TGTGCCAGCAGCTCCCCCCGAGGGTCAGGGGCTGGAAACACCATATATTTT | CASSSPRGSGAGNTIYF